Below are 18 T cell receptor beta chains sequenced from a single sample in a study of CD8+CD57+ T cells in acquired aplastic anemia. Those patients picked for sequencing had displayed CD8+CD57+ cell expansion on flow cytometry. Genomic DNA constituted the template upon which TCR beta VDJ and CDR3 profiling was performed. Via MiXCR, TCRdb re-called the reads, giving one row per CDR3 protein. Among roughly 240,000 distinct CDR3 sequences, approximately 45% were seen once, and the ten largest hold 6.5% to 8%. The sample comprised sorted CD4+, CD8+, or CD8+CD57+ T cells (not recorded which) from PBMCs. Receptors were obtained from a human donor with aplastic anemia.

This clonotype was seen many times. The V call is TRBV28, the J call TRBJ2-7; no clear D gene. Germline-derived CDR1 and CDR2 are MDHEN and SYDVKM. The CDR3 totals 11 residues. Trimming pared 5 bases from V and 6 bases from J, leaving 8 bases between. This chain's CDR3 is CASSIGPEQYF. The CDR3 nucleotides read TGTGCCAGCAGTATAGGGCCCGAGCAGTACTTC.

This clonotype was observed a handful of times. This chain links TRBV19 with TRBJ1-2; D is perhaps TRBD1 (6 bases). V was clipped by 3 bases and J by 2 bases, with 13 bases between them. Germline V CDR1 and CDR2: LNHDA, SQIVND (reference sequence). This CDR3 is built from 15 residues. For the CDR3, the DNA is TGTGCCAGTAGTATCGATGGGGGCGGGAACTATGGCTACACCTTC. Encoded protein: CASSIDGGGNYGYTF.

This clonotype has just a few counts. This sequence joins TRBV7-3 and TRBJ2-3; TRBD2 agrees at 10 bases. CDR3 size: 15 residues. Germline CDR1 is SGHTA and CDR2 is FQGTGA. J gave up 2 bases and V 5 bases, and 4 bases lay outside the gene matches. The CDR3 loop reads CASSLLAGLTDTQYF. The CDR3 bases are TGTGCCAGCAGCCTACTAGCGGGACTCACAGATACGCAGTATTTT.

The chain links TRBV6-5 to TRBJ2-2; D is uncertain. V was trimmed by 7 bases and J by 14 bases, leaving 8 bases between them. CDR3 length: 9 amino acids. Germline V gene data show CDR1 as MNHEY and CDR2 as SVGAGI. The CDR3 is CASTVELFF. CDR3 DNA sequence: TGTGCCAGCACCGTGGAACTGTTTTTT.

The chain joins TRBV2 to TRBJ2-7; no definite D call. CDR3 size: 14 residues. Deletions cut 6 bases from V and 0 bases from J, with 12 bases between. Germline-derived CDR1 and CDR2 are SNHLY and FYNNEI. CDR3 sequence reads: CASSHSVYSYEQYF. CDR3 bases: TGTGCCAGCAGCCACAGTGTATACTCCTACGAGCAGTACTTC.

This clonotype was counted many times. For the CDR3, the DNA is TGTGCCAGCAGTTTAAAGGGAAAGGGTAGCAATCAGCCCCAGCATTTT. Translating it yields CASSLKGKGSNQPQHF. The V call is TRBV12-3 or TRBV12-4, the J call TRBJ1-5; the D is unclear. The CDR3 covers 16 residues. V was trimmed by 2 bases and J by 0 bases, leaving 11 bases between them.

This chain uses TRBV2 with TRBJ2-7, with unresolved D. In germline, CDR1 is SNHLY, CDR2 FYNNEI. The CDR3 is 13 amino acids. V was trimmed by 10 bases and J by 2 bases, leaving 15 bases between them. The CDR3: CATRTAPPYEQYF. The CDR3 DNA reads as TGTGCCACCAGGACCGCGCCCCCCTACGAGCAGTACTTC. The complete variable domain, with remaining parts taken from reference TRBV2 and TRBJ2-7, reads EPEVTQTPSHQVTQMGQEVILRCVPISNHLYFYWYRQILGQKVEFLVSFYNNEISEKSEIFDDQFSVERPDGSNFTLKIRSTKLEDSAMYFCATRTAPPYEQYFGPGTRLTVT.

The sample holds a few counts of this clonotype. The V and J genes are TRBV27 and TRBJ2-7; 10 nucleotides agree with TRBD2. Germline lookup yields CDR1 MNHEY and CDR2 SMNVEV (reference sequence). The CDR3 loop spans 15 amino acids. J lost 2 bases, V lost 2 bases, and 3 bases had no gene match. The CDR3 DNA sequence: TGTGCCAGCAGTTTAGGTAGCGGGAGGACCTACGAGCAGTACTTC. Translating it yields CASSLGSGRTYEQYF.

The chain couples TRBV10-2 to TRBJ2-1, with D possibly TRBD2 on 5 matching bases. Germline lookup yields CDR1 WSHSY and CDR2 SAAADI. This CDR3 has 13 residues. V shed 7 bases and J shed 10 bases, with 17 bases lying between them. CDR3 bases: TGCGCCAGCACCCACAGATATGGGGAGGAGCAGTTCTTC. Protein product: CASTHRYGEEQFF.

This clonotype appeared many times. This chain links TRBV11-2 with TRBJ2-7; 7 bases agree with TRBD2. CDR3 size: 13 residues. From germline, CDR1 is SGHAT and CDR2 FQNNGV. The V gene end was trimmed by 4 bases and the J gene end by 6 bases; junction bases not matched to a gene: 6. The CDR3 loop is CASSSRTSGEQYF. CDR3 nucleotides: TGTGCCAGCAGCTCCCGGACTAGTGGCGAGCAGTACTTC.

The chain recombines TRBV4-1 with TRBJ2-7; perhaps D is TRBD1 or TRBD2 (5 bases each). Trimming shortened V by 6 bases and J by 7 bases, and 19 bases separated the two germline ends. Germline lookup yields CDR1 MGHRA and CDR2 YSYEKL. This CDR3 has 14 amino acids. The CDR3 loop reads CASRSGAAAGEQYF. DNA of the CDR3: TGCGCCAGCAGGTCCGGGGCCGCGGCGGGTGAGCAGTACTTC.

The table lists this clonotype with a few counts. This chain uses TRBV4-3 with TRBJ2-1; a possible D gene is TRBD2 (5 bases). CDR3 length equals 15 residues. The germline V gene has CDR1 LGHNA and CDR2 YSLEER. V lost 1 base and J lost 4, with 11 bases in between. CDR3 bases: TGCGCCAGCAGCCAAGTCCGGGGTCGTTACAATGAGCAGTTCTTC. It yields the protein CASSQVRGRYNEQFF.

This clonotype was counted many times. The chain is built from TRBV20-1 and TRBJ1-6; D call uncertain. Germline V gene lookup returns CDR1 DFQATT and CDR2 SNEGSKA (reference sequence). The CDR3 runs to 14 residues. Trimming pared 6 bases from V and 3 bases from J, leaving 12 bases between. The CDR3 region is CSARPQFYNSPLHF. CDR3 DNA sequence: TGCAGTGCAAGACCGCAATTCTATAATTCACCCCTCCACTTT.

The V call is TRBV30, the J call TRBJ1-2; 8 nucleotides agree with TRBD1. With V trimmed by 4 bases and J by 4 bases, 5 bases remained unmatched. Germline V lookup: CDR1 GTSNPN, CDR2 SVGIG (reference sequence). CDR3 size: 13 residues. For the CDR3, the DNA is TGTGCCTGGAAGACAGGGGCCGTCTATGGCTACACCTTC. Translated, it gives CAWKTGAVYGYTF.

This clonotype was counted many times. The chain combines TRBV12-3 or TRBV12-4 with TRBJ1-1; D remains ambiguous. The CDR3 length is 14 residues. V gave up 2 bases and J gave up 2 bases, with 9 bases separating them. Written as DNA, the CDR3 is TGTGCCAGCAGTTTACAAGGATTAAACACTGAAGCTTTCTTT. Encoded protein: CASSLQGLNTEAFF.

The sample holds a few counts of this clonotype. The chain joins TRBV30 to TRBJ1-5; the D is unclear. The CDR3 extends over 13 amino acids. CDR1 and CDR2 from the germline V gene are GTSNPN and SVGIG (reference sequence). V was cut by 2 bases and J by 3 bases, with 8 bases left in between. CDR3 region: CAWSPGNNQPQHF. CDR3 coding DNA: TGTGCCTGGAGTCCGGGCAACAATCAGCCCCAGCATTTT.

V gene TRBV10-3 combines with J gene TRBJ1-1, with no clear D. Deletions cut 8 bases from V and 0 bases from J, with 10 bases between. Germline-derived CDR1 and CDR2 are ENHRY and SYGVKD. The CDR3 loop spans 13 amino acids. Written as DNA, the CDR3 is TGTGCCATCTTGGATGGAATGAACACTGAAGCTTTCTTT. It translates to CAILDGMNTEAFF.

This clonotype was recorded at least ten times. The rearrangement joins TRBV4-1 to TRBJ2-1, with TRBD2 as a possible D gene (5 bases). The V and J ends lost 5 bases and 10 bases respectively, with 9 bases between them. Germline V gives CDR1 MGHRA, CDR2 YSYEKL. This CDR3 is built from 11 residues. CDR3 region: CASSTKREQFF. In nucleotides, the CDR3 is TGCGCCAGCAGCACCAAGCGGGAGCAGTTCTTC.